This TCR beta chain was documented in a study of blood T cells in healthy people across ages. As for this clonotype: Its antigen is undetermined.

Primed by a sample-barcoded 5' primer and a J-beta primer mix, a second PCR proceeded for 7 to 11 cycles. One entry per CDR3 protein results from TCRdb running MiXCR on the 5' RACE reads. The table shows some 780,000 distinct CDR3 sequences, with roughly three fifths occurring only once. The CDR3 is made up of 15 amino acids. Germline V CDR1 and CDR2: ENHRY, SYGVKD. Study-wide results and caveats: Diversity was estimated from one million T cells, and these estimates were considered underestimates.

Sequenced: blood. The chain uses TRBV10-3 and TRBJ2-4, with D perhaps assigned TRBD1 or TRBD2 (5 bases each). The J call may not be correct, given that the DNA end is closer to TRBJ2-7. The origin of this receptor is a man aged 35-49 years in good health. In DNA form, the CDR3 reads TGTGCCATCAGTGAGACCAGGGACCGAATCTACGAGCAGTACTTC. Protein sequence: CAISETRDRIYEQYF.